Listed below are T cell receptor beta chains from one sample, sequenced in a study of cytomegalovirus exposure and HLA in healthy donors. Profiling relied on immunoSEQ multiplex PCR, and the TCRdb table lists in-frame clones only, not all of them. Altogether 200,000 or so clones are present, around 81% being singletons, with the ten largest covering 2.1%. The sequenced sample was PBMCs. The receptors here all came from a woman younger than 30 in good health and CMV-seropositive. Each CDR3 is given with its conserved first and last residue. A D gene is named only where the DNA matches it firmly. The size of a clone is reported for some rows only, either as once, few or many, or as a class for expanded clones.

size: once
V: TRBV10-2
J: TRBJ2-7
D: -
DNA: TGCGCCAGTTTGGCAGCGGAAGGCCACGAGCAGTACTTC
CDR3: CASLAAEGHEQYF

size: -
V: TRBV6-4
J: TRBJ2-3
D: TRBD2
DNA: TGTGCCAGCAGTCAAAGCGGGGGCACAGGTACGCAGTATTTT
CDR3: CASSQSGGTGTQYF

size: -
V: TRBV6-5
J: TRBJ2-2
D: TRBD1
DNA: TGTGCCAGCAGCCACGGACAGGGGGCTATCGGGGAGCTGTTTTTT
CDR3: CASSHGQGAIGELFF

size: -
V: TRBV6-5
J: TRBJ1-4
D: TRBD1
DNA: TGTGCCAGCAGCCTTGCAGGGGGTGCAAATGAAAAACTGTTTTTT
CDR3: CASSLAGGANEKLFF

size: -
V: TRBV6-4
J: TRBJ2-1
D: -
DNA: TGTGCCAGCAGCAAAGCCGCGGGGAGCCCCGATGAGCAGTTCTTC
CDR3: CASSKAAGSPDEQFF

size: once
V: TRBV5-1
J: TRBJ1-1
D: -
DNA: TGCGCCAGCAGAGACAGATCCTCCACTGAAGCTTTCTTT
CDR3: CASRDRSSTEAFF

size: few
V: TRBV27
J: TRBJ1-6
D: TRBD1
DNA: TGTGCCAGCAGTTTATCATCAGGGGGTAATTCACCCCTCCACTTT
CDR3: CASSLSSGGNSPLHF

size: once
V: TRBV5-1
J: TRBJ2-2
D: -
DNA: TGCGCCAGCAGCGTCCGGGACACCTACACCGGGGAGCTGTTTTTT
CDR3: CASSVRDTYTGELFF

size: once
V: TRBV18
J: TRBJ1-2
D: -
DNA: TGTGCCAGCTCACCACAACTTAGACTTCCCCACCATGGGAGTGGCTACACCTTC
CDR3: CASSPQLRLPHHGSGYTF

size: few
V: TRBV6-1
J: TRBJ1-1
D: TRBD1
DNA: TGTGCCAGCAGGGGACAGGGAAGGTCTGAAGCTTTCTTT
CDR3: CASRGQGRSEAFF

size: -
V: TRBV5-1
J: TRBJ2-6
D: -
DNA: TGCGCCAGCAGCTTAGGACTGCTAAGCTCTGGGGCCAACGTCCTGACTTTC
CDR3: CASSLGLLSSGANVLTF

size: once
V: TRBV28
J: TRBJ1-5
D: -
DNA: TGTGCCAGCAGTTTAGGAGGGGTCTATCAGCCCCAGCATTTT
CDR3: CASSLGGVYQPQHF

size: -
V: TRBV2
J: TRBJ1-5
D: -
DNA: TGTGCCAGCAGCCCGGTTCCGCGGGGGGTCGGCAATCAGCCCCAGCATTTT
CDR3: CASSPVPRGVGNQPQHF

size: -
V: TRBV18
J: TRBJ2-1
D: -
DNA: TGTGCCAGCTCACCACCGTTGGAGGATGAGCAGTTCTTC
CDR3: CASSPPLEDEQFF

size: -
V: TRBV11-2
J: TRBJ2-7
D: -
DNA: TGTGCCAGCAGCCTCGCTCGAGCCTACGAGCAGTACTTC
CDR3: CASSLARAYEQYF

size: once
V: TRBV7-9
J: TRBJ2-1
D: TRBD1
DNA: TGTGCCAGCAGCCCCAGGGGGAGTGAGCAGTTCTTC
CDR3: CASSPRGSEQFF

size: -
V: TRBV9
J: TRBJ2-3
D: TRBD2
DNA: TGTGCCAGCATAGGCGGGAGATCGGGCACAGATACGCAGTATTTT
CDR3: CASIGGRSGTDTQYF

size: few
V: TRBV11-2
J: TRBJ2-7
D: TRBD2
DNA: TGTGCCAGCAGCAACCCCCTAGCGGGGGGAATTTACGAGCAGTACTTC
CDR3: CASSNPLAGGIYEQYF

size: once
V: TRBV4-1
J: TRBJ2-1
D: -
DNA: TGCGCCAGCAGCCAAGATCCGAGTTTCGCTAGCTCCTACAATGAGCAGTTCTTC
CDR3: CASSQDPSFASSYNEQFF

size: -
V: TRBV14
J: TRBJ2-2
D: TRBD1
DNA: TGTGCCAGCAGCCAAGATGGCAGGGGGCTCGCCGGGGAGCTGTTTTTT
CDR3: CASSQDGRGLAGELFF

size: -
V: TRBV11-2
J: TRBJ1-2
D: -
DNA: TGTGCCAGCAGCTTAGATGTCACGTACATGGGCTACACCTTC
CDR3: CASSLDVTYMGYTF

size: -
V: TRBV25-1
J: TRBJ2-1
D: -
DNA: TGTGCCAGCAGTGCGTGGGGGGGCCTCTATGAGCAGTTCTTC
CDR3: CASSAWGGLYEQFF

size: -
V: TRBV11-3
J: TRBJ1-2
D: TRBD1
DNA: TGTGCCAGCAGCTTATACGGGACAGGGGACTATGGCTACACCTTC
CDR3: CASSLYGTGDYGYTF

size: -
V: TRBV15
J: TRBJ2-5
D: TRBD2
DNA: TGTGCCACGGGACTAGCGGAAAATGCCCAAGAGACCCAGTACTTC
CDR3: CATGLAENAQETQYF

size: -
V: TRBV2
J: TRBJ2-7
D: -
DNA: TGTGCCAGCCGACTTGGCTCCTACGAGCAGTACTTC
CDR3: CASRLGSYEQYF

size: -
V: TRBV5-6
J: TRBJ2-3
D: TRBD2
DNA: TGTGCCAGCAGCTTGCCGCTAGCGGGGAGCACAGATACGCAGTATTTT
CDR3: CASSLPLAGSTDTQYF

size: -
V: TRBV5-4
J: TRBJ2-5
D: -
DNA: TGTGCCAGCAGCTCGGGTTTGGCGGGCGCGGGGGAGACCCAGTACTTC
CDR3: CASSSGLAGAGETQYF

size: -
V: TRBV19
J: TRBJ1-4
D: TRBD1
DNA: TGTGCCATCCCCGGGACAGGGTCCCGAACTAATGAAAAACTGTTTTTT
CDR3: CAIPGTGSRTNEKLFF

size: -
V: TRBV6-4
J: TRBJ1-5
D: TRBD1
DNA: TGTGCCAGCAGTGACCACAGGGGGTTTTGGTTCAGCAATCAGCCCCAGCATTTT
CDR3: CASSDHRGFWFSNQPQHF

size: once
V: TRBV2
J: TRBJ2-2
D: -
DNA: TGTGCCAGCTCTTTTACCGGTTTCAACACCGGGGAGCTGTTTTTT
CDR3: CASSFTGFNTGELFF

size: -
V: TRBV19
J: TRBJ2-5
D: -
DNA: TGTGCCAGTAGTCCGTCTCGGGACCGGGGGAACCAGTACTTC
CDR3: CASSPSRDRGNQYF

size: -
V: TRBV7-9
J: TRBJ1-4
D: TRBD1
DNA: TGTGCCAGCAGCTGGGGACAGGGGGATTGGAGTACTAATGAAAAACTGTTTTTT
CDR3: CASSWGQGDWSTNEKLFF

size: -
V: TRBV28
J: TRBJ2-5
D: TRBD1
DNA: TGTGCCAGCAGTTTATCCCTCCTAAGGGACAGACAAGAGACCCAGTACTTC
CDR3: CASSLSLLRDRQETQYF

size: -
V: TRBV9
J: TRBJ2-1
D: TRBD2
DNA: TGTGCCAGCAGCGTAGGGGTAGCGGGGGGGAATGAGCAGTTCTTC
CDR3: CASSVGVAGGNEQFF

size: -
V: TRBV29-1
J: TRBJ2-7
D: -
DNA: TGCAGCGTTGAAGCAGGGCCCCCCTCCTACGAGCAGTACTTC
CDR3: CSVEAGPPSYEQYF

size: -
V: TRBV6-5
J: TRBJ2-2
D: TRBD2
DNA: TGTGCCAGCAAGATCGTAGCGGGGGGGCTTGAGGAGCTGTTTTTT
CDR3: CASKIVAGGLEELFF

size: -
V: TRBV6-1
J: TRBJ2-5
D: TRBD2
DNA: TGTGCCAGCAGTAGCGGGGGGGCCGCCGAGACCCAGTACTTC
CDR3: CASSSGGAAETQYF

size: -
V: TRBV6-5
J: TRBJ1-5
D: -
DNA: TGTGCCACGAAGGACAGTTCTTCATATCAGCCCCAGCATTTT
CDR3: CATKDSSSYQPQHF

size: -
V: TRBV7-9
J: TRBJ1-5
D: -
DNA: TGTGCCAGCAGTTACAGTAATCAGCCCCAGCATTTT
CDR3: CASSYSNQPQHF

size: few
V: TRBV6-1
J: TRBJ1-6
D: TRBD1
DNA: TGTGCCAGCAGACAGGGGAGTTCACCCCTCCACTTT
CDR3: CASRQGSSPLHF

size: -
V: TRBV10-1
J: TRBJ2-1
D: -
DNA: TGCGCCAGCAGTGATATGGGGGGTCCTCACAATGAGCAGTTCTTC
CDR3: CASSDMGGPHNEQFF